The subject of this entry is one TCR beta chain. Its antigen is still unknown. CDR3 size: 11 residues. Trimming cost V 4 bases and J 10 bases, with 11 bases left between them. The germline V gene encodes CDR1 SGHAT and CDR2 FQNNGV. TCRdb keeps only in-frame clones here, not all; method: immunoSEQ multiplex PCR. The sample holds about 120,000 clones, around 88% seen once. The source of the sample is a study of T cell responses to AZD1222 COVID-19 vaccine. Notes on the study in general: Donors were largely white British and mainly female; clonal diversity was possibly underestimated. Spike-specific TCR breadth and depth both grew after two AZD1222 doses. Repertoire samples came only from after the peak T cell response. Among those given AZD1222, only six were seropositive at baseline.

This specimen consisted of peripheral blood, obtained on day 0 of AZD1222 vaccination. The V call is TRBV11-2, the J call TRBJ2-7, with D unresolved. This clonotype originated in an adult in good health. For the CDR3, the DNA is TGTGCCAGCAGCTCTGGGGAACGACAGTACTTC. Protein: CASSSGERQYF.